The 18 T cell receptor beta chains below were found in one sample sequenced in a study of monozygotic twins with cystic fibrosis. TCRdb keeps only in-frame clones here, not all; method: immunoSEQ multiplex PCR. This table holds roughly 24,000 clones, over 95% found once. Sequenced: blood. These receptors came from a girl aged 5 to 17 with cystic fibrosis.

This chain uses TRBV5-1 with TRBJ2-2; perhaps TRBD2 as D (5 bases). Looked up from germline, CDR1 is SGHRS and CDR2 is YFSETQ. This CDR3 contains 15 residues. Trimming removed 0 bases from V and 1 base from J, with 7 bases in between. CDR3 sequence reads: CASSLDGLNTGELFF. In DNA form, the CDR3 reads TGCGCCAGCAGCTTGGACGGACTGAACACCGGGGAGCTGTTTTTT.

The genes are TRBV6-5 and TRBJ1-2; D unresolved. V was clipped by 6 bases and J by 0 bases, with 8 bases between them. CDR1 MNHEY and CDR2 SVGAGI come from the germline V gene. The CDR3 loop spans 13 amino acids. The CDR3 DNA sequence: TGTGCCAGCAGGCAACAGACTAACTATGGCTACACCTTC. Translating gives CASRQQTNYGYTF.

CDR3 in amino acids: CASSKPGGYQPQHF. In nucleotides, the CDR3 is TGTGCCAGCAGCAAACCAGGGGGCTATCAGCCCCAGCATTTT. The chain joins TRBV5-8 to TRBJ1-5, with 8 bases aligning to TRBD1. This CDR3 has 14 amino acids. Germline CDR1 reads SGHTS; CDR2 reads YDEGEE. Trimming at V came to 4 bases and at J to 5 bases, leaving 5 bases not matched to a gene. Full variable domain (remainder filled in from reference TRBV5-8 and TRBJ1-5): EAGVTQSPTHLIKTRGQQATLRCSPISGHTSVYWYQQALGLGLQFLLWYDEGEERNRGNFPPRFSGRQFPNYSSELNVNALELEDSALYLCASSKPGGYQPQHFGDGTRLSIL.

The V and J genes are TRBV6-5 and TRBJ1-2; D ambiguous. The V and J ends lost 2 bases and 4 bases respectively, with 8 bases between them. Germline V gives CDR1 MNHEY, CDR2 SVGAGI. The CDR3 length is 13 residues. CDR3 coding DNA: TGTGCCAGCAGTTACCTTGGCAGCTATGGCTACACCTTC. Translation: CASSYLGSYGYTF.

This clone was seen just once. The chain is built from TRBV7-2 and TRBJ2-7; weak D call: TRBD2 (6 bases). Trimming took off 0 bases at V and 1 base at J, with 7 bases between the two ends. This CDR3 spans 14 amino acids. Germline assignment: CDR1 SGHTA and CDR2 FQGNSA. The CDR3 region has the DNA TGTGCCAGCAGCTTAGCGGGAGGTTCCTACGAGCAGTACTTC. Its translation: CASSLAGGSYEQYF.

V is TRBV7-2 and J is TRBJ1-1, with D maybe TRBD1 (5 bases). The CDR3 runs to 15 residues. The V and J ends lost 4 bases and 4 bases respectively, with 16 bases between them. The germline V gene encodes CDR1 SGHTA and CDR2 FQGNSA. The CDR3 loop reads CASSSGLREPTEAFF. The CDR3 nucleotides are TGTGCCAGCAGCTCCGGACTCAGGGAGCCCACTGAAGCTTTCTTT.

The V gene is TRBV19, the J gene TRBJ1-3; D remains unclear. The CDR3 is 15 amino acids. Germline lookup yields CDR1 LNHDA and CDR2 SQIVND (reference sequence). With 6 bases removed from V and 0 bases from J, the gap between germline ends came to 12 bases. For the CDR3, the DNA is TGTGCCAGTAGCCACCGGGGAGTCTCTGGAAACACCATATATTTT. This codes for CASSHRGVSGNTIYF.

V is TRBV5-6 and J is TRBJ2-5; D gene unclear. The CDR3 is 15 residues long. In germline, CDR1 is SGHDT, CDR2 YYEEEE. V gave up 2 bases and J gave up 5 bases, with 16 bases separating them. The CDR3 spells CASSFRDLQAETQYF. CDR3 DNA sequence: TGTGCCAGCAGCTTTCGAGACTTACAAGCGGAGACCCAGTACTTC.

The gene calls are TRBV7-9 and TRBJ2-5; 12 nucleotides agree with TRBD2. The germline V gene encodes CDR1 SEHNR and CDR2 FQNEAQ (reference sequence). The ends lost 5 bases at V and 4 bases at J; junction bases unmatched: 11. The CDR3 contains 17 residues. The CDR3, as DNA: TGTGCCAGCAGCGAGGGTCCTAGCGGGAGGGCCCGAGAGACCCAGTACTTC. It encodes CASSEGPSGRARETQYF.

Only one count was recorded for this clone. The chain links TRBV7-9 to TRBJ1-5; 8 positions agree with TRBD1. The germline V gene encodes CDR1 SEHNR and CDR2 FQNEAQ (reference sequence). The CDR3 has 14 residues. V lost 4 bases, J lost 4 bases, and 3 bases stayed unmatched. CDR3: CASSSDRANQPQHF. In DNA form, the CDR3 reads TGTGCCAGCAGCTCGGACAGGGCTAATCAGCCCCAGCATTTT.

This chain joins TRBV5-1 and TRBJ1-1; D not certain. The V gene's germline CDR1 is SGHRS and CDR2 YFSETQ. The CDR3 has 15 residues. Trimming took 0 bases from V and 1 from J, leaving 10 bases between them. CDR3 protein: CASSLVDPWNTEAFF. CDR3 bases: TGCGCCAGCAGCTTGGTCGATCCGTGGAACACTGAAGCTTTCTTT.

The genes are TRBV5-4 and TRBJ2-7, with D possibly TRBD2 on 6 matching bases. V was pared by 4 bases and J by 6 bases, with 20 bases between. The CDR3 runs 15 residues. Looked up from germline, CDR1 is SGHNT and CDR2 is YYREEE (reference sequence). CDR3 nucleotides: TGTGCCAGCAGCGGCCCGACTAGAAAGTCTGGCGAGCAGTACTTC. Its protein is CASSGPTRKSGEQYF.

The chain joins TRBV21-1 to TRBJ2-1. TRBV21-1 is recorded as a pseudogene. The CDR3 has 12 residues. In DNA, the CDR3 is TGTGCCAGCAGCAAAGTGAGACATGAGCAGTTCTTC. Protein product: CASSKVRHEQFF.

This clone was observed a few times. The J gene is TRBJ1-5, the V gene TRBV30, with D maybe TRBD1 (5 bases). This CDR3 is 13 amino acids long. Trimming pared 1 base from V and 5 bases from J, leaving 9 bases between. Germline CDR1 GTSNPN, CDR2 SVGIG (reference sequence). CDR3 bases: TGTGCCTGGAGTGGGGGGGTCGATCAGCCCCAGCATTTT. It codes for CAWSGGVDQPQHF.

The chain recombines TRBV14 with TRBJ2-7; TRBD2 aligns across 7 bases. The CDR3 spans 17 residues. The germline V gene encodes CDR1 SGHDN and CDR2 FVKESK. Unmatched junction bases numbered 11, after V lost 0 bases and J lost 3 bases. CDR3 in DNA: TGTGCCAGCAGCCAAGACTTTTCGCGGGAGACCCTCTACGAGCAGTACGTC. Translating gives CASSQDFSRETLYEQYV.

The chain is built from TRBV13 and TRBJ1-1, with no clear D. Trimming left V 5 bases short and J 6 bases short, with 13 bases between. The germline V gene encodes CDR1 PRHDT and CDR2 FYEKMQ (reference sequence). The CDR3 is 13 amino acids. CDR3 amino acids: CASSAPGVAEAFF. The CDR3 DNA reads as TGTGCCAGCAGCGCGCCCGGGGTCGCTGAAGCTTTCTTT.

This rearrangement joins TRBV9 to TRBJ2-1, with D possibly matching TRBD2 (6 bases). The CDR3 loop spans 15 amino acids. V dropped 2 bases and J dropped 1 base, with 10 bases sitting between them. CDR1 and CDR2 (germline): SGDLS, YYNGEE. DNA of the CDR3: TGTGCCAGCAGCGTGGGAGGTACTTCCTACAATGAGCAGTTCTTC. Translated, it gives CASSVGGTSYNEQFF.

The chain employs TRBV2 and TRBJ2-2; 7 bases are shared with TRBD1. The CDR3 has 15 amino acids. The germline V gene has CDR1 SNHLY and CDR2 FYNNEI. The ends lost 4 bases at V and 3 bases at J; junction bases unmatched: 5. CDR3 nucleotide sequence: TGTGCCAGCAGTGTACAGGGGTACGACACCGGGGAGCTGTTTTTT. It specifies CASSVQGYDTGELFF.